Described below is a single TCR beta chain sequence and its context. This record belongs to a study of blood T cell repertoires in COVID-19. Study context: COVID-19 samples from acute and convalescent phases originated in the United States, Italy and Spain.

As handled by the study authors: Reference gene primers were amplified, and this amplification served to estimate nucleated cell counts. Using immunoSEQ multiplex PCR, the repertoire was profiled, and TCRdb retains in-frame clones only, with some absent. That table furnishes V, J and clone size, whereas the DNA furnished D and trimming. Of a few hundred thousand clones detected, over 80% appear once; the ten largest clones hold 3.5% to 5.5%. CDR3 length: 15 amino acids. V was clipped by 4 bases and J by 4 bases, with 15 bases between them. Germline CDR1 and CDR2: SGHDT and YYEEEE. The sequenced material came from peripheral blood. The V and J genes are TRBV5-6 and TRBJ1-3; the D gene is possibly TRBD1 (6 bases). This TCR came from a man aged 55 to 70 who had recovered from COVID-19. The CDR3 loop reads CASSETGRWGNTIYF. The CDR3 coding sequence is TGTGCCAGCAGCGAGACAGGCCGTTGGGGAAACACCATATATTTT.